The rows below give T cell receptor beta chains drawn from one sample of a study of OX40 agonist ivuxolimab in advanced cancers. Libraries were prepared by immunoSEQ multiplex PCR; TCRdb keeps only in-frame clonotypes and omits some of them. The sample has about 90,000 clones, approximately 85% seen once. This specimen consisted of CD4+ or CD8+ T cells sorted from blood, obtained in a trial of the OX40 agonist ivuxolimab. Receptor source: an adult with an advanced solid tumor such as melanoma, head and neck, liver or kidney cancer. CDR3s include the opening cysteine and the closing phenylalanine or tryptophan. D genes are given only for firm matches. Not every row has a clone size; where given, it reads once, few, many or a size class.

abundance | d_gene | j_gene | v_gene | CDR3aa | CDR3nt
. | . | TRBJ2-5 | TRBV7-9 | CASSLSNRQETQYF | TGTGCCAGCAGCCTAAGCAACAGGCAAGAGACCCAGTACTTC
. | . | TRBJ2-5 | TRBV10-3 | CAIATVGSIQTQYF | TGTGCCATCGCCACGGTGGGCAGCATTCAGACCCAGTACTTC
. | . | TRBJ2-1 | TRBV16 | CASSQNPRPLRGNEQFF | TGTGCCAGCAGCCAAAACCCTAGACCGCTTAGGGGCAATGAGCAGTTCTTC
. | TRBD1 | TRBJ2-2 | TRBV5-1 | CASSFGQGGGELFF | TGCGCCAGCAGCTTTGGACAGGGCGGCGGGGAGCTGTTTTTT
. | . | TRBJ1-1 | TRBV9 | CASTTPEGGSNTEAFF | TGTGCCAGCACCACCCCAGAGGGGGGGTCGAACACTGAAGCTTTCTTT
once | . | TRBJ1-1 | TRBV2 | CASTKGGTEAFF | TGTGCCAGTACAAAAGGAGGCACTGAAGCTTTCTTT
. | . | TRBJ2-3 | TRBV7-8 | CASSLAQNTDTQYF | TGTGCCAGCAGCTTAGCCCAGAACACAGATACGCAGTATTTT
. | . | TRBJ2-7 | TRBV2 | CASSEPTGYEQYF | TGTGCCAGCAGTGAACCGACAGGTTACGAGCAGTACTTC
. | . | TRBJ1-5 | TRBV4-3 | CASSQAGGNQPQHF | TGCGCCAGCAGCCAAGCAGGGGGCAATCAGCCCCAGCATTTT
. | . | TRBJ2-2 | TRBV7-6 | CASSLVDGELFF | TGTGCCAGCAGCTTAGTGGACGGGGAGCTGTTTTTT
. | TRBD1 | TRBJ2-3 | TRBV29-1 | CSAKRPTGGATDTQYF | TGCAGCGCCAAGAGACCGACAGGGGGCGCGACAGATACGCAGTATTTT
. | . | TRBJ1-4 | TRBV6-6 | CAGTRTSNEKLFF | TGTGCCGGAACCCGTACCTCTAATGAAAAACTGTTTTTT
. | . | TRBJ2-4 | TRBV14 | CASSQVGGMMNIQYF | TGTGCCAGCAGCCAAGTAGGTGGGATGATGAACATTCAGTACTTC
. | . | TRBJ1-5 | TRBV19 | CASSRQDSNQPQHF | TGTGCCAGTAGCAGGCAGGATAGCAATCAGCCCCAGCATTTT
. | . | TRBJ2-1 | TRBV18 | CASSPPPRNEQFF | TGTGCCAGCTCACCACCACCCCGCAATGAGCAGTTCTTC
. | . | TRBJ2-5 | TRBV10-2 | CASSDRSRGETQYF | TGCGCCAGCAGTGATCGCTCCCGAGGGGAGACCCAGTACTTC
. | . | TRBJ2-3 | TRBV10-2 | CATYTGVDTDTQYF | TGCGCCACCTACACCGGGGTTGACACAGATACGCAGTATTTT
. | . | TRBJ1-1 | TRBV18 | CASSPGVTGTEAFF | TGTGCCAGCTCACCAGGGGTTACGGGCACTGAAGCTTTCTTT
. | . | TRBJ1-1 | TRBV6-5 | CASSRHGEAFF | TGTGCCAGCAGCAGACATGGTGAAGCTTTCTTT
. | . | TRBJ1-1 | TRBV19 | CASRVWDGGRIEAFF | TGTGCCAGTAGGGTCTGGGATGGGGGGCGTATCGAGGCTTTCTTT
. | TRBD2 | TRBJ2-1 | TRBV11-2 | CASSLGRGGSSNNEQFF | TGTGCCAGCAGCTTAGGACGGGGGGGGTCCTCCAACAATGAGCAGTTCTTC
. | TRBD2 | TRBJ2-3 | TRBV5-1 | CASSPGLAGLTDTQYF | TGCGCCAGCAGCCCGGGGCTAGCGGGCCTCACAGATACGCAGTATTTT
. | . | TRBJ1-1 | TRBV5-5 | CASNRPESTEAFF | TGTGCCAGCAACCGCCCGGAAAGCACTGAAGCTTTCTTT
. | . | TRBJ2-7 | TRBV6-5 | CASSLGWGNEQYF | TGTGCCAGCAGCCTCGGTTGGGGGAACGAGCAGTACTTC
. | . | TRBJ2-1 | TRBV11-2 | CASSLGPNEQFF | TGTGCCAGCAGCTTAGGACCCAATGAGCAGTTCTTC
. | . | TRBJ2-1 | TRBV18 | CASSPPNRVGSSYNEQFF | TGTGCCAGCTCACCCCCGAACAGGGTCGGAAGCTCCTACAATGAGCAGTTCTTC